This T cell receptor beta chain was sequenced in a study of T cells in Graves' hyperthyroidism and ophthalmopathy. Overall study: Blood from the periphery was taken at initial diagnosis, before any treatment.

CDR3 length: 16 residues. V was pared by 3 bases and J by 1 base, with 16 bases between. The germline V gene has CDR1 SGHRS and CDR2 YFSETQ. This clonotype was found many times. Template material for amplifying TCR beta CDR3 regions consisted of RNA transcripts. HTBI primers were employed in a first-round RT-PCR of the TCR CDR3. TCRdb itself ran the multiplex PCR reads through MiXCR, one entry per CDR3 protein. The top ten clones hold roughly a quarter of a sample with around 260,000 distinct CDR3 sequences, 25% to 30% of them seen once. The sequencing sample was made of blood. This TCR came from a man between 35 and 55 years old with Graves' hyperthyroidism that later progressed to Graves' ophthalmopathy. The chain combines TRBV5-1 with TRBJ1-1; D remains ambiguous. This chain's CDR3 is CASSSKRRQENTEAFF. Here the CDR3 DNA reads TGCGCCAGCAGCTCCAAGAGGCGGCAGGAGAACACTGAAGCTTTCTTT.